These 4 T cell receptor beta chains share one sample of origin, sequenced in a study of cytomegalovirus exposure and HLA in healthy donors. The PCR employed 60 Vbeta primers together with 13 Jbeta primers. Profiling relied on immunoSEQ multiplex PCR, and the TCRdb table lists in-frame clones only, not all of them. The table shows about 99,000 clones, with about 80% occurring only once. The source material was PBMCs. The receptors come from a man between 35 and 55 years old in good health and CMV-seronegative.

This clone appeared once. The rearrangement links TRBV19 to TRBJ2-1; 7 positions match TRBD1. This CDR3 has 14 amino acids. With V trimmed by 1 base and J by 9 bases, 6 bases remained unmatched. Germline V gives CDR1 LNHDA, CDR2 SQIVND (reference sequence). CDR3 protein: CASSIGGTVGEQFF. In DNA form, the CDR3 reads TGTGCCAGTAGTATAGGGGGGACAGTAGGTGAGCAGTTCTTC.

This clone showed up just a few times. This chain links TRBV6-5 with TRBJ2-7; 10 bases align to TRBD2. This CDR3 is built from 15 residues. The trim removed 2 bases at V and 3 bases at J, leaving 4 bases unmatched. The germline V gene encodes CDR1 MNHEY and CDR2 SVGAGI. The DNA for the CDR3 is TGTGCCAGCAGTTACGGACTAGCGGCGTACTACGAGCAGTACTTC. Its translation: CASSYGLAAYYEQYF.

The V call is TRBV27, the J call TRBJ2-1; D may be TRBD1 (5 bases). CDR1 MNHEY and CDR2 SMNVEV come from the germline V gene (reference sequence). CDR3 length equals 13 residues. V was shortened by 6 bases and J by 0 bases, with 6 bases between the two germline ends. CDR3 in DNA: TGTGCCAGCAGGACAGACTCCTACAATGAGCAGTTCTTC. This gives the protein CASRTDSYNEQFF.

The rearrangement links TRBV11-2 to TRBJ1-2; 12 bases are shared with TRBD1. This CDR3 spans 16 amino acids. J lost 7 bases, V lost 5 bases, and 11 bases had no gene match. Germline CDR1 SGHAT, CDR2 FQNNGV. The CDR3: CASSTPRDRGRGGYTF. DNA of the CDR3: TGTGCCAGCAGCACTCCTCGGGACAGGGGGCGGGGTGGCTACACCTTC. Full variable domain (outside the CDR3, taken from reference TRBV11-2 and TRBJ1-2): EAGVAQSPRYKIIEKRQSVAFWCNPISGHATLYWYQQILGQGPKLLIQFQNNGVVDDSQLPKDRFSAERLKGVDSTLKIQPAKLEDSAVYLCASSTPRDRGRGGYTFGSGTRLTVV.